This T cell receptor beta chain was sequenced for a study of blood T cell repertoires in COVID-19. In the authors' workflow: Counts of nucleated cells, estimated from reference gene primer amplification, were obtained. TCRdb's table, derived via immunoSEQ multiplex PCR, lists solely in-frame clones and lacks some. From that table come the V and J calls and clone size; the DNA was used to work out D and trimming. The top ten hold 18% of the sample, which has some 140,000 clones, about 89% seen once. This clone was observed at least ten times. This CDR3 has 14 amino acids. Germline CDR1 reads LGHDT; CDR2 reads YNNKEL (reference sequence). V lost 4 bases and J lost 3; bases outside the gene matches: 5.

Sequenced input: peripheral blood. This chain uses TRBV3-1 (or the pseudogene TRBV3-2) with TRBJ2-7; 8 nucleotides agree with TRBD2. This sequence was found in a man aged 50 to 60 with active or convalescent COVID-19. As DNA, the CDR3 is TGTGCCAGCAGCCCTCACACTAGCGGCTACGAGCAGTACTTC. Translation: CASSPHTSGYEQYF.